The 30 T cell receptor beta chains below were found in one sample sequenced in a study of response to subunit inactivated influenza vaccine. TCRdb analysed the RT-PCR reads with MiXCR anew, one entry per CDR3 protein. The table records under 200,000 distinct CDR3 sequences, about 12% of them present only once. This same sample was also taken into another study, of T cells expressing NK-cell markers. Turning to that study: Libraries used 5'RACE template switching adding universal primer site and UMIs.

The source was CD8+ T cells sorted from PBMCs, collected 11 to 12 days after vaccination. The receptors originated from a man in his fifties or sixties who received an inactivated influenza vaccine.

V is TRBV28 and J is TRBJ2-2, with D possibly being TRBD1 (6 bases). The CDR3 extends over 15 amino acids. Germline V CDR1 and CDR2: MDHEN, SYDVKM. Trimming took off 3 bases at V and 4 bases at J, with 12 bases between the two ends. The CDR3 sequence is CASSFWGRSTGELFF. CDR3 coding DNA: TGTGCCAGCAGTTTTTGGGGGCGAAGCACCGGGGAGCTGTTTTTT.

The J gene is TRBJ2-1, the V gene TRBV27; D is possibly TRBD2 (5 bases). Germline values: CDR1 MNHEY, CDR2 SMNVEV (reference sequence). Trimming removed 4 bases from V and 0 bases from J, with 10 bases in between. The CDR3 is made up of 15 amino acids. CDR3 in DNA: TGTGCCAGCAGTTCGACTACTAGCTCCTACAATGAGCAGTTCTTC. As protein: CASSSTTSSYNEQFF.

This clonotype came up a few times. The J gene is TRBJ2-2, the V gene TRBV4-2; 12 nucleotides line up with TRBD2. Germline V lookup: CDR1 LGHNA, CDR2 YNFKEQ. This CDR3 has 19 residues. J gave up 3 bases and V 0 bases, and 8 bases lay outside the gene matches. The CDR3 DNA reads as TGTGCCAGCAGCCAAGATTTTCGGCTAGCGGGAGGGGACACCGGGGAGCTGTTTTTT. Its translation is CASSQDFRLAGGDTGELFF.

This clonotype was detected many times. The chain carries TRBV5-1 and TRBJ2-4; D ambiguous. Germline V lookup: CDR1 SGHRS, CDR2 YFSETQ. The CDR3 runs 14 residues. V lost 0 bases to trimming and J lost 0 bases, with 4 bases between them. This CDR3 is CASSLDIAKNIQYF. CDR3 nucleotide sequence: TGCGCCAGCAGCTTGGATATAGCCAAAAACATTCAGTACTTC.

The gene calls are TRBV4-3 and TRBJ2-1; the D is unclear. V lost 0 bases and J 0 bases, leaving 6 bases between the germline ends. The germline gives CDR1 LGHNA, CDR2 YSLEER. The length of the CDR3 is 15 residues. In DNA form, the CDR3 reads TGCGCCAGCAGCCAAGAAACAGACTCCTACAATGAGCAGTTCTTC. Encoded protein: CASSQETDSYNEQFF.

This clonotype has more than one count but fewer than ten. The V call is TRBV6-4, the J call TRBJ2-3, with a tentative D call TRBD2 (5 bases). Germline V gives CDR1 MRHNA, CDR2 SNTAGT. The CDR3 length is 14 residues. V was shortened by 0 bases and J by 2 bases, with 6 bases between the two germline ends. CDR3 nucleotide sequence: TGTGCCAGCAGTGACTCCGGGGACACAGATACGCAGTATTTT. This translates into CASSDSGDTDTQYF.

This clonotype was found a few times. The chain joins TRBV6-5 to TRBJ1-1; D is unresolved. The CDR3 runs 11 residues. The V end was cut by 6 bases, the J end by 1 base, with 3 bases between. Germline assignment: CDR1 MNHEY and CDR2 SVGAGI. The CDR3 reads CASRTNTEAFF. The CDR3 nucleotides read TGTGCCAGCAGGACGAACACTGAAGCTTTCTTT.

A few counts support this clonotype. The V call is TRBV28, the J call TRBJ1-1, with 9 positions matching TRBD1. From germline, CDR1 is MDHEN and CDR2 SYDVKM. This CDR3 comprises 16 residues. Trimming cost V 5 bases and J 4 bases; bases outside gene matches: 11. This CDR3 reads CASSHRDRVLGTEAFF. CDR3 coding DNA: TGTGCCAGCAGTCACCGGGACAGGGTACTGGGCACTGAAGCTTTCTTT.

The gene calls are TRBV5-1 and TRBJ2-7, with D possibly being TRBD1 (5 bases). Trimming cost V 2 bases and J 3 bases, with 18 bases left between them. This CDR3 comprises 16 residues. Germline-derived CDR1 and CDR2 are SGHRS and YFSETQ. The CDR3 here is CASSFLPTASDYEQYF. In DNA form, the CDR3 reads TGCGCCAGCAGCTTCTTACCGACAGCCTCCGACTACGAGCAGTACTTC.

The V call is TRBV7-9, the J call TRBJ2-2, with D perhaps assigned TRBD1 or TRBD2 (5 bases each). The V end was cut by 3 bases, the J end by 1 base, with 9 bases between. Looked up from germline, CDR1 is SEHNR and CDR2 is FQNEAQ (reference sequence). The length of the CDR3 is 15 residues. The CDR3 loop is CASSFGAGNTGELFF. In nucleotides, the CDR3 is TGTGCCAGCAGCTTCGGGGCAGGGAACACCGGGGAGCTGTTTTTT.

The rearrangement links TRBV5-1 to TRBJ2-7; D not resolved. The CDR3 is 13 amino acids. V was cut by 3 bases and J by 3 bases, with 10 bases left in between. CDR1 and CDR2 from the germline V gene are SGHRS and YFSETQ. The CDR3 loop is CASSYSKDYEQYF. The CDR3 DNA reads as TGCGCCAGCAGCTACAGCAAGGACTACGAGCAGTACTTC.

The V and J genes are TRBV2 and TRBJ2-5; a possible D gene is TRBD1 (6 bases). Germline lookup yields CDR1 SNHLY and CDR2 FYNNEI. V lost 2 bases, J lost 4 bases, and 20 bases lay in between. The CDR3 runs 17 residues. The CDR3 loop is CASSEFTDSVFGETQYF. The CDR3 DNA follows: TGTGCCAGCAGTGAATTTACGGACAGCGTTTTCGGAGAGACCCAGTACTTC.

This clonotype has just a few counts. V is TRBV2 and J is TRBJ2-1; maybe TRBD2 (6 bases). CDR1 is SNHLY and CDR2 is FYNNEI in the germline V gene. The CDR3 is 14 residues long. Deletions cut 0 bases from V and 4 bases from J, with 7 bases between. For the CDR3, the DNA is TGTGCCAGCAGTGAAGCGGGGGGATACAATGAGCAGTTCTTC. Protein product: CASSEAGGYNEQFF.

J is TRBJ2-3 and V is TRBV27; 8 bases align to TRBD1. The CDR3 sequence is 16 residues long. Germline V CDR1 and CDR2: MNHEY, SMNVEV (reference sequence). Trimming took 4 bases from V and 1 from J; bases not matched to a gene: 7. CDR3 in amino acids: CASSYLQGEGTDTQYF. CDR3 in DNA: TGTGCCAGCAGTTATTTACAGGGGGAAGGCACAGATACGCAGTATTTT.

V usage is TRBV28 and J usage is TRBJ2-1; unclear D gene. Germline V gives CDR1 MDHEN, CDR2 SYDVKM. V lost 5 bases to trimming and J lost 12 bases, with 14 bases between them. The CDR3 is 12 amino acids. The CDR3 sequence: CASSPIRRGQFF. Written as DNA, the CDR3 is TGTGCCAGCAGTCCTATCCGCCGTGGGCAGTTCTTC.

A few counts support this clonotype. The chain employs TRBV27 and TRBJ2-7; no firm D call. This CDR3 spans 13 amino acids. Per germline, CDR1 MNHEY and CDR2 SMNVEV (reference sequence). Trimming cost V 1 base and J 7 bases, with 11 bases left between them. In DNA, the CDR3 is TGTGCCAGCAGTTTATATCCAGGCTCTGAGCAGTACTTC. The encoded protein is CASSLYPGSEQYF.

The chain employs TRBV7-9 and TRBJ2-5, with D tentatively TRBD2 (5 bases). Trimming stripped 6 bases from V and 5 bases from J, with 10 bases between. The V gene's germline CDR1 is SEHNR and CDR2 FQNEAQ (reference sequence). The CDR3 is made up of 12 amino acids. The CDR3 DNA reads as TGTGCCAGCAGGTTTAGCGTGGAGACCCAGTACTTC. This encodes CASRFSVETQYF.

There are a few counts of this clonotype. The gene calls are TRBV4-2 and TRBJ2-1; the match to TRBD2 covers 10 bases. The V gene's germline CDR1 is LGHNA and CDR2 YNFKEQ. V trimming: 3 bases; J trimming: 5 bases; junction bases outside the gene matches: 7. The CDR3 is 16 residues long. CDR3 in DNA: TGTGCCAGCAGCCATTCTCTAGCGGGAGTCGACAATGAGCAGTTCTTC. This gives the protein CASSHSLAGVDNEQFF.

The gene calls are TRBV12-3 or TRBV12-4 and TRBJ1-1; D is unresolved. V lost 1 base and J 0 bases, leaving 6 bases between the germline ends. The CDR3 has 14 amino acids. CDR3 residues: CASSLEALNTEAFF. CDR3 in DNA: TGTGCCAGCAGTTTAGAAGCCCTGAACACTGAAGCTTTCTTT.

The CDR3 nucleotides read TGTGCCAGCAGTTTGTTGGGCAGGGCCTACGAGCAGTACTTC. Amino acids: CASSLLGRAYEQYF. V and J are TRBV7-9 and TRBJ2-7; a weak D match, TRBD1 (5 bases). Germline V lookup: CDR1 SEHNR, CDR2 FQNEAQ (reference sequence). This CDR3 contains 14 residues. V lost 6 bases to trimming and J lost 2 bases, with 14 bases between them.

This clonotype was found once. This chain links TRBV27 with TRBJ1-2; D is perhaps TRBD1 (5 bases). V gave up 5 bases and J gave up 6 bases, with 16 bases separating them. The CDR3 totals 14 residues. CDR1 is MNHEY, CDR2 SMNVEV, per germline (reference sequence). CDR3 region: CASSQGTWFDGYTF. CDR3 in DNA: TGTGCCAGCAGTCAAGGGACTTGGTTCGATGGCTACACCTTC.

This clonotype was counted only a few times. This chain uses TRBV5-5 with TRBJ2-1; 7 bases match TRBD1. Per germline, CDR1 SGHKS and CDR2 YYEKEE (reference sequence). The CDR3 is 14 amino acids. The V gene end was trimmed by 3 bases and the J gene end by 3 bases; junction bases not matched to a gene: 3. Here the CDR3 reads CASSYRGGYNEQFF. As DNA, the CDR3 is TGTGCCAGCAGCTACAGGGGTGGCTACAATGAGCAGTTCTTC. Full variable domain (rest looked up from reference TRBV5-5 and TRBJ2-1): DAGVTQSPTHLIKTRGQQVTLRCSPISGHKSVSWYQQVLGQGPQFIFQYYEKEERGRGNFPDRFSARQFPNYSSELNVNALLLGDSALYLCASSYRGGYNEQFFGPGTRLTVL.

This chain links TRBV7-9 with TRBJ2-2; D may be TRBD2 (7 bases). The CDR3 has 16 residues. Germline-derived CDR1 and CDR2 are SEHNR and FQNEAQ (reference sequence). V lost 2 bases, J lost 5 bases, and 15 bases lay in between. CDR3 bases: TGTGCCAGCAGCTTAACGGCGGGGGCCACAACCGGGGAGCTGTTTTTT. Residues: CASSLTAGATTGELFF.

The chain employs TRBV5-1 and TRBJ2-1; D remains ambiguous. Per germline, CDR1 SGHRS and CDR2 YFSETQ. V was trimmed by 6 bases and J by 6 bases, leaving 7 bases between them. The CDR3 consists of 11 residues. The CDR3 here is CASKAANEQFF. CDR3 sequence (DNA): TGCGCCAGCAAGGCCGCCAATGAGCAGTTCTTC.

This clonotype is medium-sized in the sample. The genes are TRBV6-2 or TRBV6-3 and TRBJ2-1; D unclear. The germline CDR1 and CDR2 sequences are MNHEY and SVGEGT. Trimming left V 2 bases short and J 6 bases short, with 14 bases between. CDR3 length equals 15 residues. The CDR3 bases are TGTGCCAGCAGTTACCTCGGTCTAGGAGTCAATGAGCAGTTCTTC. It encodes CASSYLGLGVNEQFF.

This clonotype was seen a few times. This chain uses TRBV29-1 with TRBJ2-7; weak D call: TRBD2 (6 bases). V shed 4 bases and J shed 2 bases, with 18 bases lying between them. This CDR3 is 15 amino acids long. CDR1 is SQVTM and CDR2 is ANQGSEA in the germline V gene. The CDR3 here is CSVVSPSAYPYEQYF. The CDR3, as DNA: TGCAGCGTTGTGTCGCCTAGCGCATACCCCTACGAGCAGTACTTC.

The table lists this clonotype with a few counts. The chain carries TRBV7-9 and TRBJ2-7; the D is unclear. This CDR3 contains 15 residues. V was trimmed by 5 bases and J by 2 bases, leaving 16 bases between them. Germline values: CDR1 SEHNR, CDR2 FQNEAQ (reference sequence). The CDR3 protein is CASSPRTEIPYEQYF. The CDR3 region has the DNA TGTGCCAGCAGCCCCCGGACCGAGATACCCTACGAGCAGTACTTC.

This clonotype occurred a few times. The rearrangement uses TRBV4-3 and TRBJ2-7; 7 bases match TRBD1. The CDR3 extends over 16 amino acids. Losses at the gene ends were 4 bases for V and 0 bases for J; bases not matched to a gene: 9. The V gene's germline CDR1 is LGHNA and CDR2 YSLEER. CDR3 nucleotides: TGCGCCAGCAGCCCCAACCACAGGGGATCCTCCTACGAGCAGTACTTC. The encoded protein is CASSPNHRGSSYEQYF.

This clonotype showed up many times. The rearrangement uses TRBV5-1 and TRBJ2-1; 11 nucleotides agree with TRBD2. Germline CDR1 is SGHRS and CDR2 is YFSETQ. This CDR3 region has 14 residues. Trimming at V came to 4 bases and at J to 7 bases, leaving 4 bases not matched to a gene. The CDR3 spells CASSTGTSGNEQFF. In nucleotides, the CDR3 is TGCGCCAGCAGCACGGGGACTAGCGGAAATGAGCAGTTCTTC.

This clonotype was seen a handful of times. The gene calls are TRBV11-2 and TRBJ2-4; 11 nucleotides match TRBD2. Germline values: CDR1 SGHAT, CDR2 FQNNGV. With 1 base clipped from V and 0 bases from J, the junction kept 11 bases outside the gene matches. The CDR3 is made up of 20 amino acids. CDR3 residues: CASSLVKLAGGRLAKNIQYF. In nucleotides, the CDR3 is TGTGCCAGCAGCTTAGTAAAGCTAGCGGGAGGACGTCTAGCCAAAAACATTCAGTACTTC.